Each of the 22 T cell receptor beta chains below was sequenced from the same sample in a study of blood T cell repertoires in COVID-19. Libraries were prepared by immunoSEQ multiplex PCR; TCRdb keeps only in-frame clonotypes and omits some of them. Of 75,000 to 100,000 clones listed, approximately 85% are singletons. Sequencing was carried out using peripheral blood. All receptors come from a man between 65 and 79 years old with acute or convalescent COVID-19.

The chain employs TRBV9 and TRBJ2-1; D perhaps matches TRBD2 (7 bases). The CDR3 is 14 amino acids. Germline V gene sequence: CDR1 SGDLS, CDR2 YYNGEE. Trimming left V 4 bases short and J 5 bases short, with 13 bases between. The CDR3 coding sequence is TGTGCCAGCAGCTCGGGGGGCGCCCACAATGAGCAGTTCTTC. The encoded protein is CASSSGGAHNEQFF.

The CDR3 DNA sequence: TGCGCCAGCAGCTTGGCCGGCGGGAGCGGATCGACGGCGGTTAGCCTCTCCTACAATGAGCAGTTCTTC. Translating gives CASSLAGGSGSTAVSLSYNEQFF. This rearrangement joins TRBV5-1 to TRBJ2-1; TRBD2 aligns across 7 bases. V lost 0 bases and J lost 0; bases outside the gene matches: 24. Germline CDR1 is SGHRS and CDR2 is YFSETQ. The length of the CDR3 is 23 residues.

The V and J genes are TRBV29-1 and TRBJ2-3; 7 nucleotides line up with TRBD1. With 1 base clipped from V and 5 bases from J, the junction kept 9 bases outside the gene matches. The germline V gene has CDR1 SQVTM and CDR2 ANQGSEA. The CDR3 sequence is 15 residues long. CDR3 in DNA: TGCAGCGTTGAAGTCACAGGGGTTTCAGGAGATACGCAGTATTTT. Translated: CSVEVTGVSGDTQYF.

The chain employs TRBV7-9 and TRBJ1-2; D unclear. V dropped 3 bases and J dropped 0 bases, with 11 bases sitting between them. Germline V gene data show CDR1 as SEHNR and CDR2 as FQNEAQ (reference sequence). CDR3 length: 15 amino acids. The CDR3 spells CASSLGQTPNYGYTF. The CDR3 DNA reads as TGTGCCAGCAGCTTGGGCCAGACACCTAACTATGGCTACACCTTC.

V and J are TRBV14 and TRBJ2-3, with D unclear. The CDR3 covers 16 residues. Germline values: CDR1 SGHDN, CDR2 FVKESK. Trimming took 0 bases from V and 3 from J, leaving 13 bases between them. The chain's CDR3 is CASSQELRSPTDTQYF. For the CDR3, the DNA is TGTGCCAGCAGCCAAGAGCTACGGAGTCCGACAGATACGCAGTATTTT.

This clone was observed a single time. J is TRBJ2-7 and V is TRBV15; possible D gene TRBD1, 5 bases. Trimming cost V 0 bases and J 2 bases, with 14 bases left between them. The CDR3 is 16 residues long. Germline V gene data show CDR1 as LNHNV and CDR2 as YYDKDF (reference sequence). Here the CDR3 reads CATSRDPKGSAYEQYF. CDR3 bases: TGTGCCACCAGCAGAGATCCGAAGGGGTCAGCCTACGAGCAGTACTTC.

The rearrangement links TRBV2 to TRBJ2-2, with TRBD2 identical over 14 bases. The CDR3 totals 20 residues. The V and J ends lost 5 bases and 1 base, in that order; junction bases with no gene match: 12. Germline loops: CDR1 SNHLY, CDR2 FYNNEI. In DNA, the CDR3 is TGTGCCAGCAGTCGCAAATCACCGGGACTAGCGGGGGAGAACACCGGGGAGCTGTTTTTT. Protein: CASSRKSPGLAGENTGELFF.

The rearrangement uses TRBV7-3 and TRBJ2-3; 8 positions match TRBD1. The J segment lost 4 bases and the V segment lost 4 bases, leaving 10 bases of the junction unmatched. The germline CDR1 and CDR2 sequences are SGHTA and FQGTGA. The CDR3 runs 16 residues. In nucleotides, the CDR3 is TGTGCCAGCAGCTCCCAGGGGGCTGTTGGCGCAGATACGCAGTATTTT. Residues: CASSSQGAVGADTQYF.

The rearrangement uses TRBV7-2 and TRBJ2-1; D perhaps matches TRBD2 (5 bases). Germline CDR1 is SGHTA and CDR2 is FQGNSA. The CDR3 is made up of 12 amino acids. The V end was cut by 8 bases, the J end by 8 bases, with 13 bases between. CDR3 coding DNA: TGTGCCAGCGGTGGCAGCGGCCATGAGCAGTTCTTC. This codes for CASGGSGHEQFF.

This rearrangement joins TRBV6-6 to TRBJ1-1; 7 positions agree with TRBD1. The germline V gene encodes CDR1 MNHNY and CDR2 SVGAGI (reference sequence). The junction had 2 bases not matched to a gene; V was cut back by 5 bases and J by 2 bases. The CDR3 runs to 13 residues. The CDR3 protein is CASSDRANTEAFF. CDR3 DNA: TGTGCCAGCAGTGACAGGGCCAACACTGAAGCTTTCTTT.

The genes are TRBV28 and TRBJ1-1; 9 positions match TRBD1. The CDR3 covers 13 residues. J was trimmed by 3 bases and V by 7 bases; bases with no gene match: 3. Germline values: CDR1 MDHEN, CDR2 SYDVKM. The chain's CDR3 is CASKGTGYTEAFF. CDR3 nucleotide sequence: TGTGCCAGCAAAGGGACAGGGTACACTGAAGCTTTCTTT.

This rearrangement joins TRBV5-1 to TRBJ2-5, with no clear D. Per germline, CDR1 SGHRS and CDR2 YFSETQ. Trimming took 3 bases from V and 5 from J, leaving 8 bases between them. The CDR3 has 12 amino acids. The CDR3 DNA follows: TGCGCCAGCAGCTCCCTTGCGGAGACCCAGTACTTC. This sequence encodes CASSSLAETQYF.

This clone has a handful of counts. The chain couples TRBV30 to TRBJ2-7, with D unclear. The CDR3 sequence is 12 residues long. Trimming took off 2 bases at V and 3 bases at J, with 8 bases between the two ends. Germline CDR1 GTSNPN, CDR2 SVGIG (reference sequence). The CDR3 coding sequence is TGTGCCTGGAGTATGAGTTTCTACGAGCAGTACTTC. Its protein is CAWSMSFYEQYF.

The chain is built from TRBV5-1 and TRBJ2-1; the D gene is possibly TRBD1 (6 bases). Germline CDR1 reads SGHRS; CDR2 reads YFSETQ. The CDR3 is made up of 16 amino acids. V lost 0 bases, J lost 8 bases, and 18 bases lay in between. CDR3 residues: CASSLDPYRALDEQFF. Here the CDR3 DNA reads TGCGCCAGCAGCTTGGATCCCTACAGGGCCCTCGATGAGCAGTTCTTC.

V usage is TRBV5-1 and J usage is TRBJ2-3, with 15 bases that match TRBD2. The CDR3 covers 18 residues. J was trimmed by 9 bases and V by 4 bases; bases with no gene match: 15. Germline CDR1 reads SGHRS; CDR2 reads YFSETQ. The CDR3 is CASSPGLAGGRGVYTQYF. The DNA of the CDR3 is TGCGCCAGCAGCCCGGGACTAGCGGGAGGCCGGGGCGTGTACACGCAGTATTTT.

The J gene is TRBJ2-3, the V gene TRBV9; 8 nucleotides align to TRBD2. The V gene end was trimmed by 0 bases and the J gene end by 2 bases; junction bases not matched to a gene: 2. Germline V gene sequence: CDR1 SGDLS, CDR2 YYNGEE. The CDR3 runs 15 residues. The CDR3: CASSVAGGLTDTQYF. The CDR3 DNA follows: TGTGCCAGCAGCGTAGCGGGAGGGCTCACAGATACGCAGTATTTT.

This chain connects TRBV7-9 to TRBJ1-1, with D perhaps matching TRBD1 (6 bases). The CDR3 covers 15 residues. CDR1 SEHNR and CDR2 FQNEAQ come from the germline V gene (reference sequence). The V end lost 2 bases, the J end lost 4 bases, and 14 bases lay between the germline ends. Written as DNA, the CDR3 is TGTGCCAGCAGCTTAACAGGGCTGGCTACCACTGAAGCTTTCTTT. This sequence encodes CASSLTGLATTEAFF. The complete variable domain, with remaining parts taken from reference TRBV7-9 and TRBJ1-1, reads DTGVSQNPRHKITKRGQNVTFRCDPISEHNRLYWYRQTLGQGPEFLTYFQNEAQLEKSRLLSDRFSAERPKGSFSTLEIQRTEQGDSAMYLCASSLTGLATTEAFFGQGTRLTVV.

This chain connects TRBV4-3 to TRBJ2-7; tentatively, D is TRBD1 (6 bases). The CDR3 consists of 18 residues. Germline-derived CDR1 and CDR2 are LGHNA and YSLEER. The germline V and J ends were trimmed by 1 base and 4 bases, with 23 bases remaining between them. The CDR3, as DNA: TGCGCCAGCAGCCAAGTCCGGACAGACGAGCGAGGGGCTTACGAGCAGTACTTC. Amino acids: CASSQVRTDERGAYEQYF.

This chain connects TRBV25-1 to TRBJ2-7; the D gene is possibly TRBD1 (6 bases). In germline, CDR1 is MGHDK, CDR2 SYGVNS. Trimming took 4 bases from V and 3 from J, leaving 7 bases between them. This CDR3 is built from 12 residues. CDR3 sequence: CASSAQGYEQYF. The CDR3 DNA follows: TGTGCCAGCAGTGCACAGGGCTACGAGCAGTACTTC.

The chain carries TRBV6-5 and TRBJ2-3; the match to TRBD2 covers 8 bases. The V gene's germline CDR1 is MNHEY and CDR2 SVGAGI. J was trimmed by 5 bases and V by 6 bases; bases with no gene match: 10. This CDR3 spans 15 amino acids. In DNA, the CDR3 is TGTGCCAGCAGCAGACCTTCGGGGGGGCGAGATACGCAGTATTTT. Translating gives CASSRPSGGRDTQYF.

V usage is TRBV30 and J usage is TRBJ1-3, with TRBD1 matching 7 bases. Per germline, CDR1 GTSNPN and CDR2 SVGIG (reference sequence). CDR3 length: 15 residues. After removal of 1 base from V and 0 bases from J, the junction contained 3 bases not matched to a gene. The CDR3, as DNA: TGTGCCTGGAGTGACAGGGGAGGCTCTGGAAACACCATATATTTT. This codes for CAWSDRGGSGNTIYF.

The chain has TRBV10-3 and TRBJ2-3, with 11 bases lining up with TRBD2. This CDR3 comprises 17 residues. Losses at the gene ends were 10 bases for V and 0 bases for J; bases not matched to a gene: 12. From germline, CDR1 is ENHRY and CDR2 SYGVKD. The CDR3 DNA sequence: TGTGCCACCCGCCAGACTAGCGGGACCTTAAGCACAGATACGCAGTATTTT. This gives the protein CATRQTSGTLSTDTQYF.